Sequencing of this T cell receptor beta chain was carried out in a study of long-term antiretroviral therapy in people with HIV. Study results and limitations: Dominance of pre-ART expanded clones persisted, fluctuating and often declining after ART.

On this clone itself: The antigen is not known.

Runs used v3.0 of the immunoSEQ assay and were done at survey level. Profiled with immunoSEQ multiplex PCR; TCRdb holds only in-frame clones, not every one. The sample has approximately 31,000 clones, 97% seen once. V was cut by 8 bases and J by 6 bases, with 7 bases left in between. This CDR3 spans 9 amino acids. Germline lookup yields CDR1 SQVTM and CDR2 ANQGSEA. This specimen consisted of unsorted PBMCs, obtained 6.9 years after starting antiretroviral therapy. This TCR derives from a man in his thirties or forties with HIV. This chain uses TRBV29-1 with TRBJ2-5, with unresolved D. CDR3 protein: CSLGKTQYF. Written as DNA, the CDR3 is TGCAGCCTTGGGAAGACCCAGTACTTC.